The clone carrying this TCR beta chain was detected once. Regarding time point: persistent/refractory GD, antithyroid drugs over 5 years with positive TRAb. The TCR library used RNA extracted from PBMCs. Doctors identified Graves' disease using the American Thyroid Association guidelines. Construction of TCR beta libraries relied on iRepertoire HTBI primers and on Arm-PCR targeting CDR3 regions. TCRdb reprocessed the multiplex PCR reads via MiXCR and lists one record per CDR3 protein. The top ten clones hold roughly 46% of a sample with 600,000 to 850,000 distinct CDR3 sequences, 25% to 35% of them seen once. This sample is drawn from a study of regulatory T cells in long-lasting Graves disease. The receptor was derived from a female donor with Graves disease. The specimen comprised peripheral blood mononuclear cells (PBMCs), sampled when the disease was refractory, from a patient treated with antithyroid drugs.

The CDR3 is CAWVRDRGEHGYTF. CDR3 in DNA: TGTGCCTGGGTCCGGGACAGGGGAGAACATGGCTACACCTTC. This chain links TRBV30 with TRBJ1-2, with TRBD1 matching over 10 bases. This CDR3 comprises 14 residues. Losses at the gene ends were 5 bases for V and 6 bases for J; bases not matched to a gene: 9. The germline CDR1 and CDR2 sequences are GTSNPN and SVGIG (reference sequence).